This T cell receptor beta chain appears in the sequencing data of a study of blood T cell repertoires in COVID-19 (dated by TCRdb to about 2020). General notes on the study: Samples from collaborators originated in the United States, Italy and Spain and spanned both the acute and convalescent phases of COVID-19. Samples came from the ongoing ImmuneRACE study (first 160 participants) plus 1,254 subjects from 6 global collaborators. Subjects who had been exposed to COVID-19, were actively infected with it, or had recovered from it provided the deeply sampled blood TCRbeta repertoires that made up the dataset. The repertoires were released in a freely available public database intended as a resource for research on the immune response to SARS-CoV-2. Where available, HLA class I and class II types were obtained from metadata supplied by the sample provider rather than from assay-based typing. The sample metadata nearly always contained a de-identified subject ID, COVID-19 status, age in years and sex. The prospective study material was composed of cDNA or gDNA derived from T cells, B-cell-depleted T cells, or PBMCs.

The full study reports these points: The quantity of clinical and demographic metadata differed by source and by participant and was supplied without curation.

Participants in the prospective study were aged about 18 to 89 years, lived in under 30 United States geographic areas, and enrolled through a virtual design. In the prospective study, cohorts were assigned on the basis of participant-reported clinical history obtained from a screening survey and a study questionnaire. Exposed participants had been in contact with someone with a PCR-confirmed or clinician-diagnosed COVID-19 case within 2 weeks of study entry. Each participant in the prospective study had whole blood, serum and a nasopharyngeal or oropharyngeal swab collected by mobile phlebotomists. Additional blood draws and questionnaires over a 2-month period could optionally be provided by prospective study participants. Before DNA extraction, prospective study blood samples were shipped either frozen or at room temperature. CDR3 length: 15 amino acids, cysteine to phenylalanine. Only the CDR3 portion is preserved as DNA: 45 bases, with reading frame beginning at the first base. The germline V end is reduced by 4 bases and the J end by 5 bases; junction bases left unmatched: 6. The germline V gene encodes CDR1 SGHNT and CDR2 YYREEE (reference sequence).

TCRbeta CDR3 regions were amplified from genomic DNA using the immunoSEQ Assay, a bias-controlled multiplex PCR. As for the authors' bioinformatics: The number of nucleated cells in each sample was estimated by amplification of reference gene primers within the assay. To quantify the absolute abundance of each unique TCRbeta CDR3 rearrangement, sequence reads were collapsed and filtered. Productive Simpson clonality was computed per sample as the square root of Simpson's diversity index over productive rearrangements. This immuneACCESS table, as held by TCRdb, lists in-frame sequences with V and J called but not all clones. Of the missing ones, under half trace to an unresolved V gene in checked studies; the others have no known cause. That table gives V, J and clone size, and the DNA gave D and trimming. The sample table records 400,000 to 500,000 clones; about 88% of these occur just once. Around 1.5% of the sample is taken by the ten largest.

On this clone itself: No cognate antigen has been identified for it. Base qualities are not recorded, but no much larger clone differs from it by a single base.

This receptor was obtained from a woman between 18 and 29 years old who had been exposed to COVID-19. Sequencing used PBMCs or T cells enriched from blood (not recorded which). The chain couples TRBV5-4 to TRBJ1-4; TRBD1 lines up with 9 middle nucleotides. The CDR3 protein sequence reads: CASSRVGTGNEKLFF. DNA sequence: TGTGCCAGCAGCCGAGTAGGGACAGGGAATGAAAAACTGTTTTTT.